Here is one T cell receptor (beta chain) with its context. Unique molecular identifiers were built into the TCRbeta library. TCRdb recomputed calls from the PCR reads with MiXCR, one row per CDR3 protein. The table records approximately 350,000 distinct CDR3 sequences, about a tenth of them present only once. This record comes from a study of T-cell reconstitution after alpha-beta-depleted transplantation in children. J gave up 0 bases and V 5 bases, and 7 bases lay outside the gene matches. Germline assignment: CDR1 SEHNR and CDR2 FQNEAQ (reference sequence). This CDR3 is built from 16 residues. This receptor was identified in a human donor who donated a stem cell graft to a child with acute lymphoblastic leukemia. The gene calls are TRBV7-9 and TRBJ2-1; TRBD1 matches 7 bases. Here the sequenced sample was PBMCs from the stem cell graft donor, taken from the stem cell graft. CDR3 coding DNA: TGTGCCAGCAGCGCTCGGACAGGTAGCTCCTACAATGAGCAGTTCTTC. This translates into CASSARTGSSYNEQFF. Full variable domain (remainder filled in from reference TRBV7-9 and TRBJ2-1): DTGVSQNPRHKITKRGQNVTFRCDPISEHNRLYWYRQTLGQGPEFLTYFQNEAQLEKSRLLSDRFSAERPKGSFSTLEIQRTEQGDSAMYLCASSARTGSSYNEQFFGPGTRLTVL.